Listed here are 21 T cell receptor beta chains from one sample, sequenced in a study of spatial heterogeneity in lung cancer. The time point here: blood at routine non-recurrence follow-up after resection. Each CDR3 protein is one row after TCRdb ran MiXCR on the 5' RACE reads. The table has around 40,000 distinct CDR3 sequences, approximately 7.5% seen once; the top ten hold about 9.2%. The material was PBMCs, obtained at follow-up. The source is a male donor with early-stage non-small cell lung cancer.

In this sample, this clonotype turned up many times. As DNA, the CDR3 is TGTGCCAGCAGCCGCCGGGGCGGCACAGATACGCAGTATTTT. This translates into CASSRRGGTDTQYF. The chain joins TRBV4-2 to TRBJ2-3; D is possibly TRBD1 or TRBD2 (5 bases each). V lost 4 bases, J lost 1 base, and 9 bases lay in between. Germline V gene lookup returns CDR1 LGHNA and CDR2 YNFKEQ. This CDR3 contains 14 residues.

This clonotype has ten or more counts. The chain couples TRBV7-9 to TRBJ2-7; D remains ambiguous. Trimming shortened V by 1 base and J by 5 bases, and 9 bases separated the two germline ends. This CDR3 is 13 amino acids long. CDR1 SEHNR and CDR2 FQNEAQ come from the germline V gene (reference sequence). The CDR3 is CASSLVYSHEQYF. In DNA, the CDR3 is TGTGCCAGCAGCTTAGTCTACAGTCACGAGCAGTACTTC.

This clonotype showed up just a few times. The CDR3 sequence: CAISDVGRSRNEQFF. The CDR3 DNA reads TGTGCCATCAGTGACGTCGGCCGGTCTCGCAATGAGCAGTTCTTC. The chain uses TRBV10-3 and TRBJ2-1; D unresolved. Per germline, CDR1 ENHRY and CDR2 SYGVKD. The CDR3 contains 15 residues. The V end was cut by 3 bases, the J end by 6 bases, with 15 bases between.

There are many counts of this clonotype. As DNA, the CDR3 is TGTGCCAGCAGCTACAACATCGGCCCCACCGGGGAGCTGTTTTTT. The encoded protein is CASSYNIGPTGELFF. J is TRBJ2-2 and V is TRBV7-3; D is ambiguous. The germline V and J ends were trimmed by 4 bases and 4 bases, with 13 bases remaining between them. Germline V gene sequence: CDR1 SGHTA, CDR2 FQGTGA. The CDR3 is made up of 15 amino acids.

Many counts were recorded for this clonotype. The chain joins TRBV6-6 to TRBJ2-3, with D tentatively TRBD1 (5 bases). Germline V gives CDR1 MNHNY, CDR2 SVGAGI (reference sequence). The CDR3 length is 16 residues. Trimming removed 2 bases at V and 0 bases at J, with 12 bases between. The CDR3 DNA is TGTGCCAGCAGTTACGATAGACAGTCTAGCACAGATACGCAGTATTTT. Translated, it gives CASSYDRQSSTDTQYF.

V gene TRBV6-1 combines with J gene TRBJ1-5, with 7 bases that match TRBD1. The V segment lost 0 bases and the J segment 7 bases; nucleotides outside the gene matches: 9. Germline loops: CDR1 MNHNS, CDR2 SASEGT. The length of the CDR3 is 16 residues. CDR3 in amino acids: CASSEAMTGSWQPQHF. The CDR3 region has the DNA TGTGCCAGCAGTGAAGCGATGACAGGGTCTTGGCAGCCCCAGCATTTT.

This clonotype has ten or more counts. The chain combines TRBV5-1 with TRBJ2-1; TRBD1 matches at 11 bases. There are 19 residues in the CDR3. Germline CDR1 SGHRS, CDR2 YFSETQ. The V gene end was trimmed by 1 base and the J gene end by 3 bases; junction bases not matched to a gene: 12. The CDR3 DNA is TGCGCCAGCAGCTTGCGGGCCGTGTTTGGGACAGGGGGCTACAATGAGCAGTTCTTC. Encoded protein: CASSLRAVFGTGGYNEQFF.

In this sample, this clonotype turned up many times. The chain carries TRBV11-3 and TRBJ2-2; possibly TRBD1 for D (6 bases). The CDR3 extends over 14 amino acids. V lost 6 bases to trimming and J lost 4 bases, with 12 bases between them. Looked up from germline, CDR1 is SGHNT and CDR2 is YENEEA. The CDR3 loop reads CASSRDKITGELFF. The CDR3 region has the DNA TGTGCCAGCAGTCGGGACAAAATCACCGGGGAGCTGTTTTTT.

This clonotype was observed at least ten times. The CDR3 nucleotides read TGCAGTGGACAGGGGATGGACAAAAACATTCAGTACTTC. It yields the protein CSGQGMDKNIQYF. This chain uses TRBV29-1 with TRBJ2-4; 9 bases map to TRBD1. The CDR3 is 13 amino acids. Looked up from germline, CDR1 is SQVTM and CDR2 is ANQGSEA.

This clonotype occurred many times. This chain joins TRBV6-6 and TRBJ2-7; TRBD1 agrees at 7 bases. V lost 5 bases, J lost 4 bases, and 11 bases stayed unmatched. The CDR3 is made up of 15 amino acids. Germline values: CDR1 MNHNY, CDR2 SVGAGI (reference sequence). This chain's CDR3 is CASSNAGTENYEQYF. CDR3 DNA sequence: TGTGCCAGCAGTAACGCCGGGACAGAGAATTACGAGCAGTACTTC.

This clonotype was detected ten times or more. The chain joins TRBV18 to TRBJ2-7, with TRBD2 matching over 11 bases. This CDR3 region has 16 residues. The germline V gene has CDR1 KGHSH and CDR2 LQKENI. V trimming: 3 bases; J trimming: 0 bases; junction bases outside the gene matches: 4. The CDR3 here is CASSPGTSGFSYEQYF. For the CDR3, the DNA is TGTGCCAGCTCACCGGGGACTAGCGGATTCTCCTACGAGCAGTACTTC. Full variable domain (rest looked up from reference TRBV18 and TRBJ2-7): NAGVMQNPRHLVRRRGQEARLRCSPMKGHSHVYWYRQLPEEGLKFMVYLQKENIIDESGMPKERFSAEFPKEGPSILRIQQVVRGDSAAYFCASSPGTSGFSYEQYFGPGTRLTVT.

This clonotype has at least ten counts. The CDR3 is CASSATGVPFYGYTF. The CDR3 region has the DNA TGTGCCAGCAGCGCTACAGGGGTACCCTTCTATGGCTACACCTTC. The rearrangement links TRBV9 to TRBJ1-2, with 7 bases aligning to TRBD1. Germline trimming cut 3 bases from V and 4 bases from J; bases unmatched to any gene: 9. The CDR3 has 15 amino acids. From germline, CDR1 is SGDLS and CDR2 YYNGEE.

This clonotype has at least ten counts. V is TRBV2 and J is TRBJ1-2, with TRBD1 as a possible D gene (6 bases). CDR3 size: 15 residues. Germline V gives CDR1 SNHLY, CDR2 FYNNEI. V was cut by 5 bases and J by 1 base, with 14 bases left in between. This chain's CDR3 is CASSTWGQFNYGYTF. The CDR3 nucleotides are TGTGCCAGCAGTACCTGGGGGCAGTTTAACTATGGCTACACCTTC.

In its sample, this clonotype was seen many times. As DNA, the CDR3 is TGTGCCAGCAGTTTCGGGCAGGGGAGGAGAGGCTACACCTTC. It codes for CASSFGQGRRGYTF. The chain links TRBV12-3 or TRBV12-4 to TRBJ1-2; a weak D match, TRBD1 (6 bases). Trimming cost V 3 bases and J 8 bases, with 16 bases left between them. This CDR3 has 14 residues.

The sample holds many counts of this clonotype. The chain carries TRBV5-1 and TRBJ1-2; D gene uncertain. With 4 bases removed from V and 2 bases from J, the gap between germline ends came to 9 bases. The CDR3 has 13 amino acids. CDR1 and CDR2 (germline): SGHRS, YFSETQ. CDR3 protein: CASSQDGNYGYTF. The CDR3 region has the DNA TGCGCCAGCAGCCAGGACGGAAACTATGGCTACACCTTC.

In its sample, this clonotype was seen many times. The chain uses TRBV12-3 or TRBV12-4 and TRBJ1-1; a possible D gene is TRBD1 (5 bases). V was trimmed by 2 bases and J by 1 base, leaving 8 bases between them. The CDR3 is 14 residues long. The CDR3 here is CASSLRQWNTEAFF. The CDR3, as DNA: TGTGCCAGCAGTTTACGACAGTGGAACACTGAAGCTTTCTTT.

The sample holds many counts of this clonotype. The chain couples TRBV30 to TRBJ2-1; TRBD1 aligns across 9 bases. CDR3 length: 14 amino acids. Trimming at V came to 8 bases and at J to 5 bases, leaving 10 bases not matched to a gene. CDR1 is GTSNPN and CDR2 is SVGIG in the germline V gene (reference sequence). The CDR3 DNA reads TGTGCCCGTGACAGGGGGAATGTCGACAATGAGCAGTTCTTC. Protein sequence: CARDRGNVDNEQFF.

This clonotype was picked up many times. V is TRBV12-3 or TRBV12-4 and J is TRBJ2-5; possible D gene TRBD2, 5 bases. The CDR3 contains 11 residues. Trimming removed 4 bases at V and 5 bases at J, with 5 bases between. The CDR3 coding sequence is TGTGCCAGCAGTTCGGGGGAGACCCAGTACTTC. Its protein product is CASSSGETQYF.

This clonotype showed up many times. A read error may produce the germline difference seen at one junction end. The chain recombines TRBV5-1 with TRBJ2-3; D uncertain. The CDR3 loop spans 14 amino acids. CDR1 SGHRS and CDR2 YFSETQ come from the germline V gene. The CDR3 region has the DNA TGCGTCAGCAGCCCTGGCGTAGCTACAGATACGCAGTATTTT. It yields the protein CVSSPGVATDTQYF.

The sample holds many counts of this clonotype. The genes are TRBV11-2 and TRBJ1-1; D is unclear. The V gene's germline CDR1 is SGHAT and CDR2 FQNNGV. V was pared by 3 bases and J by 5 bases, with 10 bases between. The CDR3 is 13 amino acids. This CDR3 is CASSFQLGTEAFF. CDR3 nucleotide sequence: TGTGCCAGCAGCTTTCAACTGGGGACTGAAGCTTTCTTT.

This clonotype was recorded at least ten times. The CDR3 sequence is CASSLAGTSGFFEQFF. The CDR3, as DNA: TGTGCCAGCAGCTTGGCCGGGACTAGCGGGTTCTTTGAGCAGTTCTTC. The chain carries TRBV5-4 and TRBJ2-1, with TRBD2 matching 12 bases. CDR3 length equals 16 residues. The germline gives CDR1 SGHNT, CDR2 YYREEE (reference sequence). V lost 0 bases, J lost 9 bases, and 7 bases stayed unmatched.